Presented here are 20 T cell receptor beta chains from one specimen sequenced in a study of T cell responses to AZD1222 COVID-19 vaccine. Sequenced by immunoSEQ multiplex PCR; TCRdb stores in-frame clones only, minus some. Of some 120,000 clones detected, roughly 90% appear once; the ten largest clones hold around 10%. The sample was peripheral blood, taken on day 0 of MenACWY control vaccination. Every receptor here comes from an adult in good health.

J is TRBJ2-7 and V is TRBV21-1; the table's D gene call, TRBD1, was not cross checked with the DNA. TRBV21-1 is noted as a pseudogene. CDR3 length: 14 amino acids. The CDR3 reads CASSKGSGSYEQYF. CDR3 DNA: TGTGCCAGCAGCAAAGGATCAGGGTCCTACGAGCAGTACTTC.

This sequence joins TRBV9 and TRBJ2-5; tentatively, D is TRBD1 (6 bases). Trimming took off 4 bases at V and 2 bases at J, with 9 bases between the two ends. The CDR3 is made up of 13 amino acids. CDR1 and CDR2 (germline): SGDLS, YYNGEE. CDR3 sequence: CASSPGAQETQYF. CDR3 DNA: TGTGCCAGCAGCCCAGGGGCGCAAGAGACCCAGTACTTC.

The CDR3 DNA follows: TGTGCCAGCAGCTTTTCTAGCGGGAATGAGCAGTTCTTC. Residues: CASSFSSGNEQFF. The rearrangement uses TRBV7-2 and TRBJ2-1; TRBD2 matches 8 bases. Germline CDR1 and CDR2: SGHTA and FQGNSA. Trimming removed 3 bases from V and 7 bases from J; junction bases left unmatched: 2. This CDR3 is built from 13 residues.

This clone was counted only a few times. This chain joins TRBV7-8 and TRBJ2-1; the D is unclear. The CDR3 is made up of 11 amino acids. CDR1 and CDR2 from the germline V gene are SGHVS and FQNEAQ. Trimming shortened V by 2 bases and J by 10 bases, and 6 bases separated the two germline ends. The CDR3 nucleotides read TGTGCCAGCAGCTTACTTTGGGAGCAGTTCTTC. It translates to CASSLLWEQFF.

A few counts support this clone. The rearrangement uses TRBV6-5 and TRBJ1-2; D is unclear. Germline CDR1 is MNHEY and CDR2 is SVGAGI. The CDR3 totals 15 residues. Between the trimmed V and J ends, which lost 3 bases and 2 bases, there was a span of 13 bases. The DNA for the CDR3 is TGTGCCAGCAGTTATTTCCCAGAATCAAACTATGGCTACACCTTC. Its protein is CASSYFPESNYGYTF.

This clone appeared a few times. The gene calls are TRBV7-9 and TRBJ2-5; TRBD1 is a possible D gene (6 bases). Deletions cut 3 bases from V and 5 bases from J, with 13 bases between. Per the germline V gene, CDR1 is SEHNR and CDR2 is FQNEAQ (reference sequence). The CDR3 covers 14 residues. The CDR3 sequence is CASSFPTGFETQYF. CDR3 DNA: TGTGCCAGCAGCTTTCCCACAGGGTTCGAGACCCAGTACTTC.

J is TRBJ1-2 and V is TRBV10-3; D is uncertain. Per germline, CDR1 ENHRY and CDR2 SYGVKD. This CDR3 has 18 amino acids. V was trimmed by 0 bases and J by 0 bases, leaving 17 bases between them. The chain's CDR3 is CAISESSTGPTPNYGYTF. CDR3 bases: TGTGCCATCAGTGAGTCTTCGACGGGCCCCACACCTAACTATGGCTACACCTTC.

V is TRBV19 and J is TRBJ2-1; D call uncertain. CDR3 size: 14 residues. Trimming removed 9 bases from V and 4 bases from J, with 16 bases in between. Germline V gene data show CDR1 as LNHDA and CDR2 as SQIVND (reference sequence). The CDR3 sequence is CASRKVADYNEQFF. In nucleotides, the CDR3 is TGTGCCAGCCGGAAGGTAGCTGATTACAATGAGCAGTTCTTC. Supplemented by reference TRBV19 and TRBJ2-1, the full variable domain reads DGGITQSPKYLFRKEGQNVTLSCEQNLNHDAMYWYRQDPGQGLRLIYYSQIVNDFQKGDIAEGYSVSREKKESFPLTVTSAQKNPTAFYLCASRKVADYNEQFFGPGTRLTVL.

The rearrangement uses TRBV5-1 and TRBJ2-1; the D gene is possibly TRBD1 (6 bases). Germline V CDR1 and CDR2: SGHRS, YFSETQ. V shed 3 bases and J shed 6 bases, with 25 bases lying between them. The length of the CDR3 is 18 residues. The CDR3 sequence is CASSSQGQRRYPGNEQFF. CDR3 coding DNA: TGCGCCAGCAGCTCTCAGGGGCAACGTCGATATCCGGGCAATGAGCAGTTCTTC.

The chain combines TRBV2 with TRBJ2-7, with D possibly being TRBD1 or TRBD2 (5 bases each). The germline CDR1 and CDR2 sequences are SNHLY and FYNNEI. V was cut by 4 bases and J by 9 bases, with 10 bases left in between. This CDR3 has 11 residues. CDR3 DNA: TGTGCCAGCAGTGTTAGGGACGGGCAGTACTTC. It translates to CASSVRDGQYF.

The chain is built from TRBV10-3 and TRBJ1-2; 9 bases line up with TRBD1. The germline gives CDR1 ENHRY, CDR2 SYGVKD. This CDR3 spans 14 amino acids. V shed 8 bases, J shed 2 bases, and the junction held 6 bases outside the gene matches. This CDR3 is CAIAPGQGNYGYTF. The DNA of the CDR3 is TGTGCCATCGCTCCGGGACAGGGCAACTATGGCTACACCTTC.

The CDR3 coding sequence is TGTGCCATCAGTGATGACCCTAACTATGGCTACACCTTC. Amino acids: CAISDDPNYGYTF. J is TRBJ1-2 and V is TRBV10-3; the D is unclear. The germline V gene encodes CDR1 ENHRY and CDR2 SYGVKD. This CDR3 spans 13 amino acids. Between the trimmed V and J ends, which lost 3 bases and 0 bases, there was a span of 5 bases.

CDR3 protein: CASRRSSVRDTDTQYF. CDR3 sequence (DNA): TGTGCCAGCAGAAGGTCCAGCGTTCGAGACACAGATACGCAGTATTTT. The gene calls are TRBV27 and TRBJ2-3; unclear D gene. This CDR3 has 16 residues. The V gene's germline CDR1 is MNHEY and CDR2 SMNVEV (reference sequence). Trimming removed 6 bases from V and 2 bases from J, with 18 bases in between.

The chain joins TRBV5-8 to TRBJ1-2; 11 bases line up with TRBD1. CDR1 and CDR2 (germline): SGHTS, YDEGEE. There are 15 residues in the CDR3. The ends lost 4 bases at V and 2 bases at J; junction bases unmatched: 4. Here the CDR3 DNA reads TGTGCCAGCAGCCCGGGGACAGGGGGGAACTATGGCTACACCTTC. Residues: CASSPGTGGNYGYTF.

This clone was detected only a few times. This chain links TRBV28 with TRBJ1-2; D gene ambiguous. The CDR3 has 13 residues. Germline lookup yields CDR1 MDHEN and CDR2 SYDVKM. The V end lost 2 bases, the J end lost 2 bases, and 6 bases lay between the germline ends. The CDR3 DNA reads as TGTGCCAGCAGTTTACGAGTGAACTATGGCTACACCTTC. Translated, it gives CASSLRVNYGYTF.

The rearrangement uses TRBV7-9 and TRBJ1-1, with 9 bases identical to TRBD1. CDR1 is SEHNR, CDR2 FQNEAQ, per germline (reference sequence). The CDR3 spans 14 residues. V gave up 5 bases and J gave up 3 bases; unmatched junction bases: 4. CDR3: CASSKGQGDTEAFF. CDR3 bases: TGTGCCAGCAGCAAGGGACAGGGCGACACTGAAGCTTTCTTT.

The V gene is TRBV5-1, the J gene TRBJ1-1, with D maybe TRBD1 (6 bases). V lost 0 bases and J 2 bases, leaving 14 bases between the germline ends. Looked up from germline, CDR1 is SGHRS and CDR2 is YFSETQ. CDR3 length equals 16 residues. Here the CDR3 DNA reads TGCGCCAGCAGCTTGGGCAGGGGAACCCTCAACACTGAAGCTTTCTTT. Residues: CASSLGRGTLNTEAFF.

The genes are TRBV7-6 and TRBJ2-7, with D possibly TRBD1 on 6 matching bases. Germline loops: CDR1 SGHVS, CDR2 FNYEAQ. The ends were cut back, 5 bases at V and 3 bases at J, with 17 bases in the middle. CDR3 length: 15 amino acids. CDR3 residues: CASSQSTGTSYEQYF. CDR3 in DNA: TGTGCCAGCAGCCAAAGTACCGGGACAAGCTACGAGCAGTACTTC.

The chain combines TRBV6-6 with TRBJ1-2, with 9 bases matching TRBD1. V trimming: 0 bases; J trimming: 5 bases; junction bases outside the gene matches: 7. The length of the CDR3 is 16 residues. The germline CDR1 and CDR2 sequences are MNHNY and SVGAGI (reference sequence). As DNA, the CDR3 is TGTGCCAGCAGTTACTCAGTGGGACAGGGCCAATATGGCTACACCTTC. Protein product: CASSYSVGQGQYGYTF.

This clone occurred a few times. The chain combines TRBV11-3 with TRBJ1-1; D unclear. The CDR3 contains 14 residues. V was pared by 0 bases and J by 0 bases, with 5 bases between. CDR1 is SGHNT, CDR2 YENEEA, per germline. The CDR3 sequence is CASSLDDMNTEAFF. The CDR3 DNA is TGTGCCAGCAGCTTAGATGATATGAACACTGAAGCTTTCTTT.